This T cell receptor (beta chain) stems from a study of blood T cell repertoires in COVID-19. Looking at the study overall: There were acute and convalescent COVID-19 samples, and they came from the United States, Italy and Spain. Sample material is recorded as cDNA or gDNA derived from T cells, B-cell-depleted T cells, or PBMCs.

CDR3 length: 15 amino acids. The V and J ends lost 2 bases and 0 bases, in that order; junction bases with no gene match: 4. The V gene's germline CDR1 is SGDLS and CDR2 YYNGEE. Authors' methods: Researchers report that nucleated cell counts were estimated from reference gene primer amplification. Sequenced by immunoSEQ multiplex PCR; TCRdb stores in-frame clones only, minus some. The V and J calls and the clone size are those of that table, but D and trimming were determined from the DNA. The sample yields around 94,000 clones, approximately 86% seen once. The source material was peripheral blood. The receptor was isolated from a man older than 75 with acute or convalescent COVID-19. The chain recombines TRBV9 with TRBJ1-2, with 7 bases that match TRBD1. In DNA, the CDR3 is TGTGCCAGCAGCGTGGGACAGACCTCTAACTATGGCTACACCTTC. Translating it yields CASSVGQTSNYGYTF. Full variable domain (missing parts from reference TRBV9 and TRBJ1-2): DSGVTQTPKHLITATGQRVTLRCSPRSGDLSVYWYQQSLDQGLQFLIQYYNGEERAKGNILERFSAQQFPDLHSELNLSSLELGDSALYFCASSVGQTSNYGYTFGSGTRLTVV.